This record looks at one TCR beta chain sequence and its context. What it binds is not known. These data come from a study of T cells in localized non-small cell lung cancer. This CDR3 is 14 amino acids long. V shed 5 bases, J shed 3 bases, and the junction held 2 bases outside the gene matches. Germline CDR1 SNHLY, CDR2 FYNNEI. Findings and caveats of the study: The study detected a median roughly 57 of the top 100 tumor clones in adjacent lung. Compared with tumor, uninvolved adjacent lung displayed greater T cell clonality, ranking highest overall.

This table comes from immunoSEQ multiplex PCR, and its TCRdb copy is limited to in-frame clones, with some not included. There are some 25,000 clones in the sample; around 87% occur only once, and approximately 5% lies in the top ten. Sequenced material: peripheral blood, taken before any cancer treatment. The sequence came from a male donor at least 60 years old with stage II squamous cell lung carcinoma. This chain connects TRBV2 to TRBJ2-5; 11 positions agree with TRBD2. The CDR3: CASSQGLAEETQYF. DNA for the CDR3: TGTGCCAGCAGTCAGGGACTAGCGGAAGAGACCCAGTACTTC.